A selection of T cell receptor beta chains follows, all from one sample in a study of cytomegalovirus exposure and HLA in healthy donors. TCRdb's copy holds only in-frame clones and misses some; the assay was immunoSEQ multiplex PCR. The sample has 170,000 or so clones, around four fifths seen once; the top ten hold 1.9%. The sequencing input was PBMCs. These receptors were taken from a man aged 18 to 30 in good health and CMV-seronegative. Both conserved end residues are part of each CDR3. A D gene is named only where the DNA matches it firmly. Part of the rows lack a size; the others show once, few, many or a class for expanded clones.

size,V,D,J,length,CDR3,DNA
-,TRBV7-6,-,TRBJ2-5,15,CASSHTHGVGETQYF,TGTGCCAGCAGCCATACCCACGGGGTGGGGGAGACCCAGTACTTC
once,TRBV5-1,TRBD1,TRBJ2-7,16,CASPDRGPHPVDEQYF,TGCGCCAGCCCGGACAGGGGGCCCCACCCTGTAGACGAGCAGTACTTC
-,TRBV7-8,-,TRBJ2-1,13,CASSRERLDEQFF,TGTGCCAGCAGCCGGGAGCGTCTCGATGAGCAGTTCTTC
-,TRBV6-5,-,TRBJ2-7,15,CASSRSGTSSEEQYF,TGTGCCAGCAGCCGGTCCGGGACAAGCTCCGAAGAGCAGTACTTC
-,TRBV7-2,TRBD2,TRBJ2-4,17,CASSSTFGLAGGNIQYF,TGTGCCAGCAGCTCTACTTTTGGACTAGCGGGAGGAAACATTCAGTACTTC
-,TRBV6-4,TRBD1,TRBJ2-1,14,CASSPGTGSGEQFF,TGTGCCAGCAGCCCCGGGACAGGGTCAGGTGAGCAGTTCTTC
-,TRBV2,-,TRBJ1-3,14,CASSVGSSGNTIYF,TGTGCCAGCAGTGTGGGCAGCTCTGGAAACACCATATATTTT
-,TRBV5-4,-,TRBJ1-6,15,CASSLGGLYNSPLHF,TGTGCCAGCAGCTTGGGTGGACTCTATAATTCACCCCTCCACTTT
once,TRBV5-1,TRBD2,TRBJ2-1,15,CASSLSGGAGNEQFF,TGCGCCAGCAGCCTGAGCGGGGGGGCTGGCAATGAGCAGTTCTTC
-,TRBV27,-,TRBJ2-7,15,CASSGVQGGSYEQYF,TGTGCCAGCAGTGGGGTCCAGGGAGGTTCCTACGAGCAGTACTTC
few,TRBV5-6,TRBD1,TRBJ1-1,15,CASSSKGQGVGEAFF,TGTGCCAGCAGCTCGAAGGGACAGGGGGTGGGGGAAGCTTTCTTT
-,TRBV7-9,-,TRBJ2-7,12,CSSSSHSYEQYF,TGTTCCAGCAGCTCCCACTCCTACGAGCAGTACTTC
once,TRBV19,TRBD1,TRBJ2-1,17,CASSIGNRGRSSHEQFF,TGTGCCAGTAGTATAGGAAACAGGGGGAGGTCGTCTCATGAGCAGTTCTTC
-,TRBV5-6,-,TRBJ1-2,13,CASSLGGAYGYTF,TGTGCCAGCAGCCTAGGGGGGGCCTATGGCTACACCTTC
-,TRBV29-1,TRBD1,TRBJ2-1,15,CSVEWTGGADGEQFF,TGCAGCGTTGAATGGACAGGGGGAGCCGATGGGGAGCAGTTCTTC
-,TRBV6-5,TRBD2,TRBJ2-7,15,CASSYGGGAGHEQYF,TGTGCCAGCAGTTACGGGGGAGGGGCTGGCCACGAGCAGTACTTC
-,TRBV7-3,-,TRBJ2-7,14,CASSSFGGSYEQYF,TGTGCCAGCAGCTCCTTCGGGGGTTCCTACGAGCAGTACTTC
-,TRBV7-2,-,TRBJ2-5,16,CASTQSKAHSQETQYF,TGTGCCAGCACCCAATCTAAAGCGCACTCCCAAGAGACCCAGTACTTC
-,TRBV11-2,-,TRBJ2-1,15,CASSSVGGRRHEQFF,TGTGCCAGCAGCTCGGTTGGGGGGAGACGCCATGAGCAGTTCTTC
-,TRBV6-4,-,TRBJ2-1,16,CASSDSRAANYNEQFF,TGTGCCAGCAGTGACTCGAGAGCGGCCAATTACAATGAGCAGTTCTTC
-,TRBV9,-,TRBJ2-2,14,CASSPFSNTGELFF,TGTGCCAGCAGTCCCTTCAGTAACACCGGGGAGCTGTTTTTT
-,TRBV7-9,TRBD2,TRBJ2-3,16,CASSSPLAGGQDTQYF,TGTGCCAGCAGCTCCCCACTAGCGGGAGGGCAAGATACGCAGTATTTT
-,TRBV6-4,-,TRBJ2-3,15,CASSDSGQSPDTQYF,TGTGCCAGCAGTGACTCAGGACAGTCCCCAGATACGCAGTATTTT
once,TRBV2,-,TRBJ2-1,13,CASSGGHGFNRFF,TGTGCCAGCAGTGGGGGCCATGGCTTTAACCGGTTCTTC
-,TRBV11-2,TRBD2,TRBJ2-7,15,CASTLGTSGTYEQYF,TGTGCCAGCACTCTCGGGACTAGCGGCACCTACGAGCAGTACTTC
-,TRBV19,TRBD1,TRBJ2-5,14,CASSPTGGLETQYF,TGTGCCAGTAGCCCGACAGGGGGGCTGGAGACCCAGTACTTC